This TCR beta chain originates from a study of blood T cell repertoires in COVID-19. About the research overall: Sites across the United States, Italy and Spain contributed samples from acute and convalescent COVID-19. Nucleic acid was either cDNA or gDNA, and it came from T cells, B-cell-depleted T cells, or PBMCs.

CDR1 LNHDA and CDR2 SQIVND come from the germline V gene (reference sequence). With 6 bases removed from V and 0 bases from J, the gap between germline ends came to 11 bases. CDR3 size: 14 residues. Here immunoSEQ multiplex PCR was the method, and the copy in TCRdb shows in-frame clones only, minus some. The sample holds about 96,000 clones, approximately 84% seen once. Material for sequencing was peripheral blood. The source of this sequence is a woman aged 60 to 75 with acute or convalescent COVID-19. The rearrangement joins TRBV19 to TRBJ1-1; the D is unclear. CDR3 nucleotide sequence: TGTGCCAGTAGCCAGGTGAACATGAACACTGAAGCTTTCTTT. Translated: CASSQVNMNTEAFF. The variable domain in full, with the rest retrieved from reference TRBV19 and TRBJ1-1, is DGGITQSPKYLFRKEGQNVTLSCEQNLNHDAMYWYRQDPGQGLRLIYYSQIVNDFQKGDIAEGYSVSREKKESFPLTVTSAQKNPTAFYLCASSQVNMNTEAFFGQGTRLTVV.